The next 15 T cell receptor beta chains were all read from a single sample in a study of T cells in Graves' hyperthyroidism and ophthalmopathy. TCR beta CDR3 regions were amplified from RNA transcripts. HTBI primers were used for first-round RT-PCR of the TCR CDR3. A single record per CDR3 protein comes from TCRdb applying MiXCR to the multiplex PCR reads. This table holds some 98,000 distinct CDR3 sequences, approximately 42% found once. The specimen sequenced was peripheral blood or thyroid tissue (not recorded which). The receptor source for this set is a woman between 25 and 40 years old with Graves' hyperthyroidism.

The chain recombines TRBV7-3 with TRBJ2-3, with TRBD2 matching over 11 bases. The CDR3 covers 16 residues. V was clipped by 5 bases and J by 5 bases; unmatched bases: 9. CDR1 SGHTA and CDR2 FQGTGA come from the germline V gene. Written as DNA, the CDR3 is TGTGCCAGCAGCCCTTACGGGACTAGCGGACAAGATACGCAGTATTTT. This translates into CASSPYGTSGQDTQYF.

With regard to this clonotype: A read error is possible here, since a much larger clone lies one base away. The chain employs TRBV12-3 or TRBV12-4 and TRBJ1-4; no clear D. CDR3 length: 13 residues. V was shortened by 5 bases and J by 16 bases, with 20 bases between the two germline ends. The CDR3 region has the DNA TGTGCCAGCAGTCCAAATGACGCGGAAAGACCGTTTTTT. Encoded protein: CASSPNDAERPFF.

This clonotype has at least ten counts. The rearrangement links TRBV27 to TRBJ1-2; D not certain. The CDR3 has 16 residues. V was cut by 5 bases and J by 8 bases, with 24 bases left in between. Germline CDR1 is MNHEY and CDR2 is SMNVEV (reference sequence). CDR3: CASSHLGPAGVGGYTF. The CDR3 DNA reads as TGTGCCAGCAGTCATCTCGGCCCTGCGGGCGTGGGGGGCTACACCTTC.

The J gene is TRBJ2-5, the V gene TRBV7-9; no definite D call. Germline CDR1 reads SEHNR; CDR2 reads FQNEAQ (reference sequence). Trimming took off 0 bases at V and 7 bases at J, with 3 bases between the two ends. The CDR3 covers 11 residues. CDR3 DNA sequence: TGTGCCAGCAGCTTAGCTGGGACCCAGTACTTC. It translates to CASSLAGTQYF.

This clonotype came up many times. V gene TRBV7-9 combines with J gene TRBJ1-6, with D perhaps TRBD1 (5 bases). Per germline, CDR1 SEHNR and CDR2 FQNEAQ (reference sequence). The CDR3 is 13 amino acids. V was pared by 5 bases and J by 8 bases, with 10 bases between. The CDR3 protein is CASSGGSYSPLHF. For the CDR3, the DNA is TGTGCCAGCAGCGGGGGTTCTTATTCACCCCTCCACTTT.

This clonotype was detected many times. The chain recombines TRBV7-2 with TRBJ2-3, with D hard to call. V was pared by 5 bases and J by 1 base, with 13 bases between. The germline CDR1 and CDR2 sequences are SGHTA and FQGNSA. This CDR3 comprises 15 residues. The CDR3 loop is CASSQIVGGTDTQYF. The CDR3 DNA reads as TGTGCCAGCAGCCAAATAGTTGGGGGCACAGATACGCAGTATTTT.

In this sample, this clonotype turned up many times. The rearrangement uses TRBV29-1 and TRBJ2-7; D remains unclear. Germline values: CDR1 SQVTM, CDR2 ANQGSEA. This CDR3 region has 12 residues. Trimming shortened V by 8 bases and J by 3 bases, and 14 bases separated the two germline ends. The DNA of the CDR3 is TGCAGCATCTTAATAGGTGTCTACGAGCAGTACTTC. Its protein product is CSILIGVYEQYF.

This clonotype was detected many times. The V call is TRBV2, the J call TRBJ2-5; 11 positions agree with TRBD2. V lost 5 bases to trimming and J lost 5 bases; unmatched junction nucleotides: 10. Germline CDR1 and CDR2: SNHLY and FYNNEI. This CDR3 region has 16 residues. The CDR3: CASSYHSGRAGETQYF. The CDR3 coding sequence is TGTGCCAGCAGTTACCATAGCGGGAGGGCCGGGGAGACCCAGTACTTC.

This clonotype has only a few counts. This rearrangement joins TRBV6-6 to TRBJ2-3, with 7 bases identical to TRBD2. The CDR3 sequence is 14 residues long. V lost 2 bases to trimming and J lost 7 bases; unmatched junction nucleotides: 6. Germline loops: CDR1 MNHNY, CDR2 SVGAGI (reference sequence). CDR3 amino acids: CASSYLAVLNTQYF. Here the CDR3 DNA reads TGTGCCAGCAGTTACCTAGCGGTACTGAATACGCAGTATTTT.

In DNA form, the CDR3 reads TGTGCCAGCGGACAGGGAGGAGGGGAGCTGTTTTTT. It specifies CASGQGGGELFF. This rearrangement joins TRBV2 to TRBJ2-2; 8 bases line up with TRBD1. Per germline, CDR1 SNHLY and CDR2 FYNNEI. The CDR3 length is 12 residues. V shed 8 bases, J shed 8 bases, and the junction held 4 bases outside the gene matches.

This clonotype was picked up one time. The chain uses TRBV2 and TRBJ2-7; 12 bases align to TRBD1. Germline trimming cut 5 bases from V and 6 bases from J; bases unmatched to any gene: 8. Germline V gene sequence: CDR1 SNHLY, CDR2 FYNNEI. The CDR3 totals 15 residues. This chain's CDR3 is CASSLGTGGNVEQYF. CDR3 coding DNA: TGTGCCAGCAGTCTAGGGACAGGGGGCAACGTCGAGCAGTACTTC. The complete variable domain, with remaining parts taken from reference TRBV2 and TRBJ2-7, reads EPEVTQTPSHQVTQMGQEVILRCVPISNHLYFYWYRQILGQKVEFLVSFYNNEISEKSEIFDDQFSVERPDGSNFTLKIRSTKLEDSAMYFCASSLGTGGNVEQYFGPGTRLTVT.

With respect to this clonotype: At one of its ends the junction is not consistent with the germline gene, which may arise from a read error. The chain has TRBV7-8 and TRBJ2-7, with D possibly being TRBD2 (7 bases). CDR1 is SGHVS and CDR2 is FQNEAQ in the germline V gene. This CDR3 has 16 residues. CDR3 region: CAGSLELGGGTYEQYF. DNA of the CDR3: TGTGCCGGCAGCTTAGAACTAGGGGGAGGGACCTACGAGCAGTACTTC.

This clonotype was counted at least ten times. This chain joins TRBV13 and TRBJ1-6; D ambiguous. This CDR3 comprises 15 residues. V lost 6 bases and J 0 bases, leaving 9 bases between the germline ends. The germline gives CDR1 PRHDT, CDR2 FYEKMQ (reference sequence). In nucleotides, the CDR3 is TGTGCCAGCAGGGAGGGAAGCTCCTATAATTCACCCCTCCACTTT. Its translation: CASREGSSYNSPLHF.

The rearrangement links TRBV7-8 to TRBJ1-1; weak D call: TRBD1 (5 bases). The CDR3 length is 15 residues. Trimming removed 1 base at V and 1 base at J, with 10 bases between. Germline V gives CDR1 SGHVS, CDR2 FQNEAQ. Written as DNA, the CDR3 is TGTGCCAGCAGCTTAGGACAGACGGGGAACACTGAAGCTTTCTTT. The encoded protein is CASSLGQTGNTEAFF.

The chain employs TRBV7-3 and TRBJ2-7, with D tentatively TRBD1 (6 bases). V was shortened by 5 bases and J by 3 bases, with 14 bases between the two germline ends. From germline, CDR1 is SGHTA and CDR2 FQGTGA. This CDR3 spans 14 amino acids. The CDR3 sequence: CASSPLPDSYEQYF. The DNA of the CDR3 is TGTGCCAGCAGCCCTCTACCGGACAGCTACGAGCAGTACTTC.